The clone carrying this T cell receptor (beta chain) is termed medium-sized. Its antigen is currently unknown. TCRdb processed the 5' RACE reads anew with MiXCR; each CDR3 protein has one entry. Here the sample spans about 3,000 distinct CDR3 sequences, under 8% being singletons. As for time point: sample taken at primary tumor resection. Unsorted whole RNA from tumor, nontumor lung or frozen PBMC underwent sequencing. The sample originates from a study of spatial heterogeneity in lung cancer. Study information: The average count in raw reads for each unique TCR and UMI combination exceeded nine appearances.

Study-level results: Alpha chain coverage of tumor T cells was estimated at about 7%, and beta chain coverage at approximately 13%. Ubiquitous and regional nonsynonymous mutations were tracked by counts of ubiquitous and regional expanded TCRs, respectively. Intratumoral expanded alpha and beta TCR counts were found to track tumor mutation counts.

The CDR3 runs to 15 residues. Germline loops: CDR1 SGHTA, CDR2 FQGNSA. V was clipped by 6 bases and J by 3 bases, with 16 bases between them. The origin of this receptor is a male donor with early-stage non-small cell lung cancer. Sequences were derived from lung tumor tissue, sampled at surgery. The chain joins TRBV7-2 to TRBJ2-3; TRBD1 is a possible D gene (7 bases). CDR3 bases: TGTGCCAGCAGTTACAGGGGAGGCGGTACAGATACGCAGTATTTT. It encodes CASSYRGGGTDTQYF.